This TCR beta chain was sequenced for a study of T cells after somatic rescue of genetic block. V trimming: 8 bases; J trimming: 0 bases; junction bases outside the gene matches: 5. This CDR3 region has 16 residues. Germline V lookup: CDR1 WSHSY, CDR2 SAAADI. Profiled with immunoSEQ multiplex PCR; TCRdb holds only in-frame clones, not every one. The sample shows tens of thousands of clones, around 93% of them seen only once. This TCR was recovered from a man aged 40-49 years. The chain has TRBV10-2 and TRBJ2-3, with 13 bases lining up with TRBD2. The sequencing sample was made of peripheral blood mononuclear cells (PBMCs). The DNA of the CDR3 is TGCGCCAGCCGGGGACTAGCGGGAATAAGCACAGATACGCAGTATTTT. It is translated as CASRGLAGISTDTQYF.